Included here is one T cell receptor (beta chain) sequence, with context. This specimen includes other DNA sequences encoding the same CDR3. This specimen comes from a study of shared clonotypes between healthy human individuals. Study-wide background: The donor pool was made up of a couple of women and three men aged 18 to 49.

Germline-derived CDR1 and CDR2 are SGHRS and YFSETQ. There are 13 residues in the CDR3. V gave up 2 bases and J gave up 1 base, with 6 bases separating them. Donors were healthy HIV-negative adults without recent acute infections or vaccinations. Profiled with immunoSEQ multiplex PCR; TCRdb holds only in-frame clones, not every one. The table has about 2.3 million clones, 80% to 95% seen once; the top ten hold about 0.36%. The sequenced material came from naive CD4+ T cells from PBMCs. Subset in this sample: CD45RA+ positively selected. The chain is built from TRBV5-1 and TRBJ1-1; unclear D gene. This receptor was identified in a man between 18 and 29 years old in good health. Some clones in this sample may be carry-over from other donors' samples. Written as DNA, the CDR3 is TGCGCCAGCAGCTTAGAAGCGAACACTGAAGCTTTCTTT. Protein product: CASSLEANTEAFF.